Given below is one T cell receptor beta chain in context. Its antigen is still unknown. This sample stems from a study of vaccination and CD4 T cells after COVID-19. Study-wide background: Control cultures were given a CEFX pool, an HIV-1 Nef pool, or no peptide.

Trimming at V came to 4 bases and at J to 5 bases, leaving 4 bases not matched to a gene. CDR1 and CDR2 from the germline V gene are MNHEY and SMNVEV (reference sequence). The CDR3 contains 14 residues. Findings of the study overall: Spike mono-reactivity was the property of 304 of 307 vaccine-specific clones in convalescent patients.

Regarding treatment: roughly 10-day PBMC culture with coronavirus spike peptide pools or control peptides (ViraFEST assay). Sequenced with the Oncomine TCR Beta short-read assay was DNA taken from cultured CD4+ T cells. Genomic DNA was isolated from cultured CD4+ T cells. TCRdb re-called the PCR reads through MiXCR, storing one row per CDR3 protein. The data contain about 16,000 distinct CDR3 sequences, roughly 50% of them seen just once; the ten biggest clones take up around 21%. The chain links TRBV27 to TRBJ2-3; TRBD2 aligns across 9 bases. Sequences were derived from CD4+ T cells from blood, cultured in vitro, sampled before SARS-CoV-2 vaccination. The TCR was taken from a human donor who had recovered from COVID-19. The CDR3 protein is CASSSGLAGDTQYF. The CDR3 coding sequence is TGTGCCAGCAGTTCGGGACTAGCCGGAGATACGCAGTATTTT.